The following is a T cell receptor (beta chain) sequence with its context. Antigen specificity is unknown. The data are from a study of OX40 agonist ivuxolimab in advanced cancers. Whole-study context: People who had prior anti-PD-1, anti-PD-L1 or anti-CTLA-4 therapy could take part, and under 50% had some. The study, taken as a whole, reports: Normalized expansion of T-cell clones was also low for some nonresponders. Expanded clones were, on average, more numerous in CD8+ T cells than in CD4+.

Sequencing used immunoSEQ multiplex PCR; TCRdb keeps in-frame clones, though not all of them. This sample has 66,000 or so clones, with 85% found just once. Trimming took 2 bases from V and 3 from J, leaving 12 bases between them. The germline V gene has CDR1 SGHRS and CDR2 YFSETQ. CDR3 size: 15 residues. The TCR sequence derives from an adult with an advanced solid tumor such as melanoma, head and neck, liver or kidney cancer. The source material was CD4+ or CD8+ T cells sorted from blood, sampled in a trial of the OX40 agonist ivuxolimab. The genes are TRBV5-1 and TRBJ2-1; a possible D gene is TRBD2 (5 bases). The CDR3 spells CASSFDGGGYNEQFF. DNA of the CDR3: TGCGCCAGCAGCTTCGACGGTGGAGGCTACAATGAGCAGTTCTTC.